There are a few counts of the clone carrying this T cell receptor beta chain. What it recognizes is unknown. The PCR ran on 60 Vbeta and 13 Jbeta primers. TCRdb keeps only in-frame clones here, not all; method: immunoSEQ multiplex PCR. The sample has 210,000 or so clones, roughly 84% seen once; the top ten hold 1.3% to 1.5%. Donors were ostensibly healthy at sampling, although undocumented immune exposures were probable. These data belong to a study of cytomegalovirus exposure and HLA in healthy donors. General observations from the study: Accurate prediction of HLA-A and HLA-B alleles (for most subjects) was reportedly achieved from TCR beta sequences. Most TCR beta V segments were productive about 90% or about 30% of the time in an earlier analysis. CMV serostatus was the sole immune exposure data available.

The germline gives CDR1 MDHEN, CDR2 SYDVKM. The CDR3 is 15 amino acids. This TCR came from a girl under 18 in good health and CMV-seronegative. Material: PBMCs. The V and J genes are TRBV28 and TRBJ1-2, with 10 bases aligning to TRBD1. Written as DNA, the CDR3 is TGTGCGGCGAGGGACAGGGGTTCCTCCTTCCATGGCTACACCTTC. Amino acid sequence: CAARDRGSSFHGYTF.